These 4 T cell receptor beta chains were all obtained from the same sample, sequenced in a study of blood T cells in healthy people across ages. It was with a sample-barcoded 5' primer and a J-beta primer mix that a second PCR of about 6 to 12 cycles was run. Each CDR3 protein is one row after TCRdb ran MiXCR on the 5' RACE reads. The sample shows around 820,000 distinct CDR3 sequences, 25% of them seen only once. The same data also contributed to another study, on T cells of mothers and their children.

Sequencing used blood. Receptors were obtained from a boy younger than 18 in good health.

This clonotype was observed a handful of times. The rearrangement links TRBV18 to TRBJ2-3; D ambiguous. V was pared by 3 bases and J by 0 bases, with 13 bases between. Per the germline V gene, CDR1 is KGHSH and CDR2 is LQKENI. The CDR3 spans 16 residues. The CDR3 is CASSPFSDPSTDTQYF. The CDR3 bases are TGTGCCAGCTCACCTTTCTCAGACCCTAGCACAGATACGCAGTATTTT.

This clonotype turned up a few times. This CDR3 reads CASSLGTGGAETQYF. The DNA of the CDR3 is TGTGCCAGCAGTTTAGGCACCGGGGGTGCAGAGACCCAGTACTTC. This chain connects TRBV27 to TRBJ2-5; D perhaps matches TRBD2 (6 bases). Germline lookup yields CDR1 MNHEY and CDR2 SMNVEV (reference sequence). The V end lost 2 bases, the J end lost 4 bases, and 14 bases lay between the germline ends. The CDR3 sequence is 15 residues long.

In its sample, this clonotype was seen many times. The V call is TRBV7-8, the J call TRBJ2-7, with a weak D call TRBD1 (6 bases). V lost 8 bases and J lost 4, with 15 bases in between. Germline V gene data show CDR1 as SGHVS and CDR2 as FQNEAQ. The CDR3 is 13 residues long. CDR3 amino acids: CASSRTVSYEQYF. In DNA, the CDR3 is TGTGCCAGCTCGAGGACAGTTTCATACGAGCAGTACTTC.

V and J are TRBV20-1 and TRBJ2-3, with 11 bases aligning to TRBD1. This CDR3 has 14 residues. Trimming took 1 base from V and 5 from J; bases not matched to a gene: 2. Looked up from germline, CDR1 is DFQATT and CDR2 is SNEGSKA (reference sequence). The DNA of the CDR3 is TGCAGTGCTAGAGGGACAGGGGGCGAAGATACGCAGTATTTT. Translating gives CSARGTGGEDTQYF.